This T cell receptor beta chain was recovered during a study of identical twins. This clonotype was observed a few times. Germline CDR1 is LNHNV and CDR2 is YYDKDF (reference sequence). The CDR3 consists of 16 residues. Trimming removed 0 bases at V and 3 bases at J, with 15 bases between. Template switching added a universal primer site, and cDNA bore unique molecular identifiers. TCRdb independently ran MiXCR on the 5' RACE reads; one entry per CDR3 protein. The sample includes 410,000 or so distinct CDR3 sequences, around a sixth of them seen just once. The sequencing sample was made of naive T cells sorted from blood. The clonotype originates from a man between 45 and 60 years old in good health. V is TRBV15 and J is TRBJ2-7; weak D call: TRBD2 (5 bases). The CDR3 sequence is CATSRDLSPGYYEQYF. The CDR3 coding sequence is TGTGCCACCAGCAGAGATCTTTCTCCGGGGTACTACGAGCAGTACTTC.